This TCR beta chain was sequenced for a study of cytomegalovirus exposure and HLA in healthy donors. A remark on this clone: Its matching antigen is unknown.

Study-wide points: The study dropped some indistinguishable V segments, TRBV6-2 and TRBV6-3 among them. In a later analysis, about 17,000 TCR beta sequences were associated with HLA alleles at 0.05 false discovery rate. Among donors in an Asian-associated ancestry cluster, a later analysis reportedly found fewer N-insertions than the roughly 680-donor mean. TCR beta chains associated with HLA were, in a later analysis, more clonally expanded than equally common others.

The CDR3 covers 14 residues. Trimming shortened V by 8 bases and J by 2 bases, and 15 bases separated the two germline ends. CDR1 is SGHRS, CDR2 YFSETQ, per germline. 60 Vbeta and 13 Jbeta primers were used in PCR. Sequenced by immunoSEQ multiplex PCR; TCRdb stores in-frame clones only, minus some. The data show roughly 190,000 clones, with roughly 81% seen just once and less than 4% held by the top ten. The rearrangement uses TRBV5-1 and TRBJ2-3; tentative D call: TRBD1 (5 bases). This TCR came from a woman aged 25 to 39 in good health and CMV-seropositive. Sequenced: PBMCs. The CDR3 DNA reads as TGCGCCAGTAAACAGGAAGCCTTCACAGATACGCAGTATTTT. Amino acids: CASKQEAFTDTQYF.